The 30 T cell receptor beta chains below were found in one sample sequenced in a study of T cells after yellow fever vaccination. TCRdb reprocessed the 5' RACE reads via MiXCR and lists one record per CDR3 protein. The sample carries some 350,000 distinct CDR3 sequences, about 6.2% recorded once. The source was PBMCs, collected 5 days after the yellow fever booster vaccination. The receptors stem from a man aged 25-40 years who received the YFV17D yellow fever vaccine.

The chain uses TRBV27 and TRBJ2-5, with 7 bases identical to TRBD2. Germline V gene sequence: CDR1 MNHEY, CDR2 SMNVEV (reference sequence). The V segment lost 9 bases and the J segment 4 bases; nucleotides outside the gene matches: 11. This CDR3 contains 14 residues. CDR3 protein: CASSRGGYGETQYF. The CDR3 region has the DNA TGTGCCAGTTCCCGCGGGGGATACGGAGAGACCCAGTACTTC.

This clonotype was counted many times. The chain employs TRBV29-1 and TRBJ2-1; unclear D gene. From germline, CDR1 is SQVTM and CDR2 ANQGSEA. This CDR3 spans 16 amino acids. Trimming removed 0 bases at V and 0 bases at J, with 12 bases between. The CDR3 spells CSVEDRRRSSYNEQFF. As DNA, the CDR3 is TGCAGCGTTGAAGATCGGAGACGGAGCTCCTACAATGAGCAGTTCTTC.

The CDR3 region is CASSLSEGGEQFF. The CDR3 DNA reads as TGTGCCAGTAGTTTGTCCGAGGGGGGTGAGCAGTTCTTC. V is TRBV19 and J is TRBJ2-1; the D gene could be TRBD1 or TRBD2 (6 bases each). The CDR3 spans 13 residues. Germline CDR1 and CDR2: LNHDA and SQIVND (reference sequence). V lost 5 bases and J lost 9, with 14 bases in between.

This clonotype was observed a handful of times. CDR3 sequence (DNA): TGTGCCAGCAGCTTAAAACAGGGAAGATGGGAGACCCAGTACTTC. This sequence encodes CASSLKQGRWETQYF. This chain connects TRBV11-2 to TRBJ2-5, with D perhaps matching TRBD1 (6 bases). Trimming removed 2 bases from V and 5 bases from J, with 15 bases in between. The CDR3 covers 15 residues. Per the germline V gene, CDR1 is SGHAT and CDR2 is FQNNGV.

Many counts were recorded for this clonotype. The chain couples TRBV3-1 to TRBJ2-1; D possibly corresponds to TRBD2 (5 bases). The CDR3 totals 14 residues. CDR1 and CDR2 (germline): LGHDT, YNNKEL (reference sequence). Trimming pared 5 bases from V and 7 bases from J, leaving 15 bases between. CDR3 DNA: TGTGCCAGCAGCTACACCACCCCGGGAAATGAGCAGTTCTTC. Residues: CASSYTTPGNEQFF.

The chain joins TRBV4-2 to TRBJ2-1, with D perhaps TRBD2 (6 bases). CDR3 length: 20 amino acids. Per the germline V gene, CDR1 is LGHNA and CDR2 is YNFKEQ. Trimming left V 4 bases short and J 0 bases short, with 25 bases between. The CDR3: CASSPKATKDYRISYNEQFF. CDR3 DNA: TGTGCCAGCAGCCCCAAGGCGACTAAGGACTATAGAATCTCCTACAATGAGCAGTTCTTC.

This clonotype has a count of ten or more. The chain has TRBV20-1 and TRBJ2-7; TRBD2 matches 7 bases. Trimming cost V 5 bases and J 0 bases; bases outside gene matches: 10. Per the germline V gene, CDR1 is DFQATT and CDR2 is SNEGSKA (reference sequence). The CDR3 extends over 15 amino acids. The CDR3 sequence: CSAYDPSGSSYEQYF. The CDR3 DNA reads TGCAGTGCTTATGACCCTAGCGGAAGCTCCTACGAGCAGTACTTC.

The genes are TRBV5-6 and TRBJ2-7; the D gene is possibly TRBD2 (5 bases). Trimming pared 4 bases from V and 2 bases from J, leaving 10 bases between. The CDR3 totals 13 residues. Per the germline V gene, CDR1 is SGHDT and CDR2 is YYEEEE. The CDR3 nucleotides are TGTGCCAGCAGCGTGGACTCCGCCTACGAGCAGTACTTC. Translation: CASSVDSAYEQYF.

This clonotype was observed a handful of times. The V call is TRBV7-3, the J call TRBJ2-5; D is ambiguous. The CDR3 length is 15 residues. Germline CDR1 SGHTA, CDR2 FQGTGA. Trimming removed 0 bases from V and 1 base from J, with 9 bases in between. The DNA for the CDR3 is TGTGCCAGCAGCTTAACTGGTATAGTCCAAGAGACCCAGTACTTC. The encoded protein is CASSLTGIVQETQYF.

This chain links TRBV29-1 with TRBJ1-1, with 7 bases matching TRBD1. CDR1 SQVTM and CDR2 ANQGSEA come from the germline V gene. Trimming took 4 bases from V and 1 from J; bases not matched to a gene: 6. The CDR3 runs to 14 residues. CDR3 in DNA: TGCAGCGTTGCCGCCCGGACAGGGAACACTGAAGCTTTCTTT. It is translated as CSVAARTGNTEAFF.

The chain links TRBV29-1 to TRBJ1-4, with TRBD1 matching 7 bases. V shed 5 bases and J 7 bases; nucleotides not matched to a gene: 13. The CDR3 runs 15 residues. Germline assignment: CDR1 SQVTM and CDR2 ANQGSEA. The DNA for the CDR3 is TGCAGCGTTCCCAGGACAGCCTCAGGGGGTGAAAAACTGTTTTTT. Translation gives CSVPRTASGGEKLFF.

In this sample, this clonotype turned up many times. The CDR3 protein is CSVRQVPGYTF. Here the CDR3 DNA reads TGCAGCGTCCGACAGGTGCCCGGCTACACCTTC. This chain uses TRBV29-1 with TRBJ1-2; D is possibly TRBD1 (6 bases). V lost 6 bases, J lost 8 bases, and 13 bases lay in between. The CDR3 has 11 residues. Germline CDR1 SQVTM, CDR2 ANQGSEA.

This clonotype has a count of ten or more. CDR3 in DNA: TGTGCCGCTAATGGGGTGGGGATGAACACTGAAGCTTTCTTT. As protein: CAANGVGMNTEAFF. The chain uses TRBV19 and TRBJ1-1; D ambiguous. V was clipped by 11 bases and J by 0 bases, with 16 bases between them. Germline loops: CDR1 LNHDA, CDR2 SQIVND (reference sequence). This CDR3 region has 14 residues.

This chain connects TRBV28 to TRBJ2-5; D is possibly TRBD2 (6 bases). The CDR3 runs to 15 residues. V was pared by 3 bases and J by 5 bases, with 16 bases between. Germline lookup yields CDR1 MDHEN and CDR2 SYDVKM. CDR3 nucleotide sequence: TGTGCCAGCAGTTTTTCCGCCGGGAGTGAGGAGACCCAGTACTTC. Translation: CASSFSAGSEETQYF.

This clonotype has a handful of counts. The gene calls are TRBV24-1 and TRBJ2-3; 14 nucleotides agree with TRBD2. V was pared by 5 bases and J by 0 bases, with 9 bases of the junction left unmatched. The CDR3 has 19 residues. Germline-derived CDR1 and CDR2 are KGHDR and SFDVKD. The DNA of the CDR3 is TGTGCCACCAGTGCTGCGGGACTAGCGGGAGTGAGGAGCACAGATACGCAGTATTTT. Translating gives CATSAAGLAGVRSTDTQYF.

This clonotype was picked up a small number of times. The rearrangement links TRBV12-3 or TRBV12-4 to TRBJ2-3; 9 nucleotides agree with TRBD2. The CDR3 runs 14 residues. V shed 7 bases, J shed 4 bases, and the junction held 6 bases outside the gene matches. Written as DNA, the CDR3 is TGTGCCAGCACCTCCGGACTAGCGTCAGATACGCAGTATTTT. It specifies CASTSGLASDTQYF.

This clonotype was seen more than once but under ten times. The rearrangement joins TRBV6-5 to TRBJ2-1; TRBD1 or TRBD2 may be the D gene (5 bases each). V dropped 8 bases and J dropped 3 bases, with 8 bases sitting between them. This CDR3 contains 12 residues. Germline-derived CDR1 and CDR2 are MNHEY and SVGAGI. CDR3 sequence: CASRDGYNEQFF. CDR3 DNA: TGTGCCAGCCGGGACGGCTACAATGAGCAGTTCTTC.

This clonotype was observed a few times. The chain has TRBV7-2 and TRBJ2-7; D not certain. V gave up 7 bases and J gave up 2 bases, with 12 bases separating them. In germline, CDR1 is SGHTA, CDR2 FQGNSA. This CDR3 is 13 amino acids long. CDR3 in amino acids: CASTELPAYEQYF. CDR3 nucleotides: TGTGCCAGCACCGAACTCCCCGCCTACGAGCAGTACTTC.

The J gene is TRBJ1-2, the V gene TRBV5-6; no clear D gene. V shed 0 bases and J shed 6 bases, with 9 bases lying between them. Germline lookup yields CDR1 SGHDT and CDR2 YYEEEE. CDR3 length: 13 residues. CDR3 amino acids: CASSLGRKDGYTF. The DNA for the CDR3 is TGTGCCAGCAGCTTGGGGCGGAAGGATGGCTACACCTTC.

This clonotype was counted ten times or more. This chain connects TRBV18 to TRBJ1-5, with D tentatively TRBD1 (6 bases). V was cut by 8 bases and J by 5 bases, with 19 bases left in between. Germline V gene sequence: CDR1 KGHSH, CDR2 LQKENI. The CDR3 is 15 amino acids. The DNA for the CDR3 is TGTGCCAGCCCGACGGGGGACACGTTTTATCAGCCCCAGCATTTT. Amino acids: CASPTGDTFYQPQHF.

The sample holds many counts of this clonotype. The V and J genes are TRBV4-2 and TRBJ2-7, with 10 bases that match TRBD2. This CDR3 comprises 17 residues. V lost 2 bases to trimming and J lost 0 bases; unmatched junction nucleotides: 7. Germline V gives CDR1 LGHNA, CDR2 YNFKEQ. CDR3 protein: CASSQPSGRRSSYEQYF. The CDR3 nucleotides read TGTGCCAGCAGCCAACCTAGCGGGAGACGGAGCTCCTACGAGCAGTACTTC.

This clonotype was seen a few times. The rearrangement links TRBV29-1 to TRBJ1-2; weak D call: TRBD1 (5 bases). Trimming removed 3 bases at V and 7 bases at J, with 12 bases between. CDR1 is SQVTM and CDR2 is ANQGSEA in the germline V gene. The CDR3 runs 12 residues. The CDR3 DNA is TGCAGCGTTGATGGGGGGGATCCTGGCTACACCTTC. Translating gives CSVDGGDPGYTF.

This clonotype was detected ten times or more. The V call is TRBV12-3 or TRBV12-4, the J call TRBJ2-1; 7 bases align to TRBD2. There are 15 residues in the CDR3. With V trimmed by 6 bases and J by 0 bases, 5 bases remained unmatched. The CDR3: CASRPGTTSYNEQFF. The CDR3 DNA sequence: TGTGCCAGCAGACCCGGGACTACCTCCTACAATGAGCAGTTCTTC.

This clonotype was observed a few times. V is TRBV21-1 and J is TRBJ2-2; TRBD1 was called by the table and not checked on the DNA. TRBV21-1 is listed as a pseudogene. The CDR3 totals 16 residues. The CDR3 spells CASSTGQGTNTGELFF. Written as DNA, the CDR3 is TGTGCCAGCAGCACTGGACAGGGAACGAACACCGGGGAGCTGTTTTTT.

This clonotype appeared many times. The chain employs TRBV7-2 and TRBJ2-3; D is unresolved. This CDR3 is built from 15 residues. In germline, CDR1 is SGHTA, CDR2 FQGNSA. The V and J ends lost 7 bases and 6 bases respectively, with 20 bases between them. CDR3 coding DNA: TGTGCCAGCACAACACTGGGAAGGGTCGGGGATACGCAGTATTTT. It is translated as CASTTLGRVGDTQYF.

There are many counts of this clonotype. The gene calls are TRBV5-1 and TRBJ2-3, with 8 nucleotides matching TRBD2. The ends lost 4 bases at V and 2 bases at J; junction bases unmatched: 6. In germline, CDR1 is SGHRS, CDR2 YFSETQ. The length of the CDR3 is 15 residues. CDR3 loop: CASSRAGEVTDTQYF. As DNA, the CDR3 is TGCGCCAGCAGCAGAGCGGGAGAGGTCACAGATACGCAGTATTTT.

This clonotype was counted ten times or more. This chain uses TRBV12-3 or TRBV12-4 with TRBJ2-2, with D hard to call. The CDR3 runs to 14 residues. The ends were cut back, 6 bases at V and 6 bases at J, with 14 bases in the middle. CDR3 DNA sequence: TGTGCCAGCAGCTCCGGCGTTGTCCCCGGGGAGCTGTTTTTT. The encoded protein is CASSSGVVPGELFF.

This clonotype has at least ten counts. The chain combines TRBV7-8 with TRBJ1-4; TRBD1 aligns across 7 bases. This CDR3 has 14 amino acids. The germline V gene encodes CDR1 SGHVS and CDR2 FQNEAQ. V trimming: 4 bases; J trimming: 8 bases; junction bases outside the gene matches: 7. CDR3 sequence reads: CASSYRTGREKLFF. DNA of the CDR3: TGTGCCAGCAGCTACCGGACAGGCCGAGAAAAACTGTTTTTT.

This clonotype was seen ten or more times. CDR3 region: CASSYVNEQYF. The CDR3 DNA follows: TGTGCCAGCAGCTACGTCAACGAGCAGTACTTC. This chain links TRBV6-2 or TRBV6-3 with TRBJ2-7; D is ambiguous. Germline V gives CDR1 MNHEY, CDR2 SVGEGT. V was shortened by 6 bases and J by 5 bases, with 8 bases between the two germline ends. CDR3 size: 11 residues.

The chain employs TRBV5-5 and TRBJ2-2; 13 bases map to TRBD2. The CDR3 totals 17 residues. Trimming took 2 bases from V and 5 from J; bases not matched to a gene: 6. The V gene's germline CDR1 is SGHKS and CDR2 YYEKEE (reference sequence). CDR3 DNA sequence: TGTGCCAGCAGCTTACGACTAGCGGGAGGAGGGACCGGGGAGCTGTTTTTT. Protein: CASSLRLAGGGTGELFF.